This T cell receptor beta chain comes out of a study of beta chain features in type 1 diabetes. Study findings and constraints: Insertions at VDJ junctions were less frequent in type 1 diabetes patients. These patients also deleted more nucleotides at the same junctions.

At least ten counts were recorded for this clone. Its matching antigen is unknown. V shed 4 bases, J shed 0 bases, and the junction held 5 bases outside the gene matches. The germline gives CDR1 LGHNA, CDR2 YNFKEQ. The CDR3 totals 15 residues. Isolated RNA was reverse transcribed in full, so expressed TCRB transcripts were sequenced. Some clones are missing from TCRdb's copy, which holds only in-frame ones; the method was immunoSEQ multiplex PCR. The sample has about 220,000 clones, 11% seen once. The receptor comes from a man aged 18-30 years in good health. The rearrangement joins TRBV4-2 to TRBJ1-1, with 7 bases that match TRBD1. Sequencing was done on a sample of central memory CD4+ T cells from blood. DNA of the CDR3: TGTGCCAGCAGCCCAATAGGGACAGTGAACACTGAAGCTTTCTTT. Translation gives CASSPIGTVNTEAFF.